This entry features one T cell receptor beta chain sequence. No antigen is known for it. The read stops 3 residues short of the end of the CDR3; the missing end is completed from the germline J gene. J lost 6 bases, V lost 5 bases, and 9 bases had no gene match. Germline CDR1 is SGHAT and CDR2 is FQNNGV. This CDR3 contains 15 residues. The data belong to a study of T cells in women clearing cervical HPV infection. Points from the study as a whole: Unknown T-cell numbers per sample may underlie the richness differences. Timing of associations relative to infection is unclear; T-cell subsets were not isolated.

The protocol was immunoSEQ multiplex PCR, while the TCRdb copy is restricted to in-frame clones and leaves out a portion. Listed are tens of thousands of clones; approximately 0.98% falls within the top ten. This clonotype originated in a woman between 18 and 75 years old with a cervical HPV16 infection that either progressed to CIN3+ or cleared (not recorded which). The sample comprised blood buffy coat. The chain combines TRBV11-2 with TRBJ2-1; 8 bases map to TRBD2. The DNA read from the CDR3 is TGTGCCAGCAGCCCGGGACTAGGGGTTTTCAATGAG. It codes for CASSPGLGVFNE. The entire CDR3 reads CASSPGLGVFNEQFF.